This is a list of T cell receptor beta chains from one sample in a study of cytomegalovirus exposure and HLA in healthy donors. Produced via immunoSEQ multiplex PCR; TCRdb's table is partial and in-frame only. Its table lists nearly 200,000 clones. Sequencing was carried out using PBMCs. These receptors all come from a boy younger than 18 in good health and CMV-seronegative. Each CDR3 is given with its conserved first and last residue. A D gene is named only where the DNA matches it firmly.

>TRBJ1-1|NA|TRBV2
TGTGCCAGCAGTGCACGGACTCTGGACACTGAAGCTTTCTTT
CASSARTLDTEAFF
>TRBJ2-1|NA|TRBV25-1
TGTGCCAGCAGTGGAGATAGCGGAACACATTACAATGAGCAGTTCTTC
CASSGDSGTHYNEQFF
>TRBJ1-2|NA|TRBV9
TGTGCCAGCAGCTCCCGACAGTCTCCCTATGGCTACACCTTC
CASSSRQSPYGYTF
>TRBJ2-7|TRBD1|TRBV19
TGTTCAAACAGGGGGCCAAGGGGCGAGCAGTACTTC
CSNRGPRGEQYF
>TRBJ2-3|TRBD2|TRBV18
TGTGCCAGCTCACCCACATCTAGCGGGGGGGCCCTAGATACGCAGTATTTT
CASSPTSSGGALDTQYF
>TRBJ1-2|NA|TRBV4-1
TGCGCCAGCAGCCTGCAAAGGGGGGGTCTCGAGCACTATGGCTACACCTTC
CASSLQRGGLEHYGYTF
>TRBJ2-3|NA|TRBV19
TGTGCCAGTAGTATCCGTTTGGGGACACCAGATACGCAGTATTTT
CASSIRLGTPDTQYF
>TRBJ1-2|TRBD1|TRBV2
TGTGCCAGCAGCGACAGGGGAGTAGGAGGCTACACCTTC
CASSDRGVGGYTF
>TRBJ1-2|NA|TRBV29-1
TGCAGCGTGAGTGAGATGACAGCTCATGGCTACACCTTC
CSVSEMTAHGYTF
>TRBJ2-7|TRBD1|TRBV19
TGTGCCAGTAGTAGAGGGACAGAAGCCTACGAGCAGTACTTC
CASSRGTEAYEQYF
>TRBJ1-1|TRBD1|TRBV11-2
TGTGCCAGCAGCTTACAGGGGGTTACTGAAGCTTTCTTT
CASSLQGVTEAFF
>TRBJ2-7|NA|TRBV19
TGTGCCAGTAGTATGAAGGGGCAGTTCTACGAGCAGTACTTC
CASSMKGQFYEQYF
>TRBJ1-6|TRBD1|TRBV19
TGTGCCAGTAGCCGGACAGGGACCCGCAACGGTTCACCCCTCCACTTT
CASSRTGTRNGSPLHF
>TRBJ2-7|NA|TRBV14
TGTGCCAGCAGCCGACTTCCAGGGGCGGGTCGGGAGGACGAGCAGTACTTC
CASSRLPGAGREDEQYF
>TRBJ2-4|TRBD2|TRBV27
TGTGCCAGCACCGGGACTAGCGGGGGGGCTCTGAACATTCAGTACTTC
CASTGTSGGALNIQYF
>TRBJ1-4|NA|TRBV18
TGTGCCAGCTCACCTGCGGAGGGAAGGGAAAAACTGTTTTTT
CASSPAEGREKLFF
>TRBJ1-2|TRBD1|TRBV30
TGTGCCTGGAGCCGGTCCAGACAGGGGAGGGGATCTCCGGTAAATGGCTACACCTTC
CAWSRSRQGRGSPVNGYTF
>TRBJ1-2|NA|TRBV19
TGTGCCAGTAGCATGGGCGGGCAGCCCTATGGCTACACCTTC
CASSMGGQPYGYTF
>TRBJ2-5|NA|TRBV7-9
TGTGCCAGCAGCCTTGAGACCCAGTACTTC
CASSLETQYF
>TRBJ1-5|NA|TRBV5-1
TGCGCCAGCAGCTTTGCTGGACAGCAGCCCCAGCATTTT
CASSFAGQQPQHF
>TRBJ1-2|NA|TRBV4-3
TGCGCCAGCAGCCACCAACAGGTTTCTAACTATGGCTACACCTTC
CASSHQQVSNYGYTF
>TRBJ2-2|TRBD2|TRBV11-1
TGTGCCAGCAGCTTAACTAGCGGGGGCCAGAACACCGGGGAGCTGTTTTTT
CASSLTSGGQNTGELFF
>TRBJ1-1|NA|TRBV27
TGTGCCAGCAGTTTAATGGGGCACACTGAAGCTTTCTTT
CASSLMGHTEAFF
>TRBJ1-6|NA|TRBV7-9
TGTGCCAGCAGCTTAGGTCCGCAGGGCGTATCACCCCTCCACTTT
CASSLGPQGVSPLHF
>TRBJ1-1|NA|TRBV20-1
TGCAGTGCTATCATGAACACTGAAGCTTTCTTT
CSAIMNTEAFF
>TRBJ2-7|NA|TRBV5-1
TGCGCCAGCAGCTCTCCCGACAGGATTGCCTACGAGCAGTACTTC
CASSSPDRIAYEQYF
>TRBJ1-6|NA|TRBV7-2
TGTGCCAGCAGCTTCGCGGGCAGACATAATTCACCCCTCCACTTT
CASSFAGRHNSPLHF
>TRBJ1-6|NA|TRBV19
TGTGCCAGTAGTTGGACAGTCAATTCACCCCTCCACTTT
CASSWTVNSPLHF
>TRBJ1-4|TRBD1|TRBV30
TGTGCCTGGAGTGTACAGGGGGAAGATATGAAAAAACTGTTTTTT
CAWSVQGEDMKKLFF
>TRBJ1-1|NA|TRBV5-1
TGCGCCAGCAACCCCCCCGGGAACACTGAAGCTTTCTTT
CASNPPGNTEAFF
>TRBJ1-1|NA|TRBV19
TGTGCCAGTAGTATAGATAAGATGGCAGGGCAGCACACTGAAGCTTTCTTT
CASSIDKMAGQHTEAFF
>TRBJ1-2|TRBD1|TRBV5-1
TGCGCCAGCAGCTTGGGGGGGACAGGGTACGGCTACACCTTC
CASSLGGTGYGYTF
>TRBJ1-4|TRBD1|TRBV5-1
TGCGCCAGCAGCTTGGGACAGGGGAACGAAAAACTGTTTTTT
CASSLGQGNEKLFF
>TRBJ2-7|NA|TRBV6-6
TGTGCCACCTCACAGGCAGTCCGGGCTGATGAGCAGTACTTC
CATSQAVRADEQYF
>TRBJ1-4|NA|TRBV2
TGTGCCAGCAGCCGGGGGGGGGATGAAAAACTGTTTTTT
CASSRGGDEKLFF
>TRBJ1-1|NA|TRBV11-2
TGTGCCAGCAGCTCCGAGGGGGAAGTTCGCCAATTT
CASSSEGEVRQF
>TRBJ2-7|NA|TRBV9
TGTGCCAGCAGCCTCGGACACCAGGGGCCCGAGCAGTACTTC
CASSLGHQGPEQYF
>TRBJ1-1|NA|TRBV5-1
TGCGCCAGCAGCTTGTGGGGAGTGGAGGACACTGAAGCTTTCTTT
CASSLWGVEDTEAFF
>TRBJ2-7|NA|TRBV6-6
TGTGCCAGCAGTTCCCCCGGGATCAAATACGAGCAGTACTTC
CASSSPGIKYEQYF
>TRBJ2-3|TRBD1|TRBV4-3
TGCGCCAGCAGCCAAGCCCCGACAGGGGGAGCAGATACGCAGTATTTT
CASSQAPTGGADTQYF
>TRBJ1-5|NA|TRBV30
TGTGCCTGGAGTGTGCTCGAGGGTCAGCCCCAGCATTTT
CAWSVLEGQPQHF
>TRBJ2-7|NA|TRBV4-1
TGCGCCAGCAGCCAGGACGGACAGTTCAGCTCCTACGAGCAGTACTTC
CASSQDGQFSSYEQYF
>TRBJ2-7|NA|TRBV9
TGTGCCAGCAGCTTACCGGACAGTCCCTACGAGCAGTACTTC
CASSLPDSPYEQYF
>TRBJ1-1|NA|TRBV30
TGTGCCTGGAGTTCAGGGACTGAAGCTTTCTTT
CAWSSGTEAFF
>TRBJ2-5|TRBD2|TRBV7-2
TGTGCCAGCAGCTCTTTAGCGGGGGGCAGGGAGACCCAGTACTTC
CASSSLAGGRETQYF
>TRBJ1-5|NA|TRBV15
TGTGCCACCAGCAGAGATCGATTCCTAGAAACAGGCCGGCCCCAGCATTTT
CATSRDRFLETGRPQHF
>TRBJ1-5|TRBD1|TRBV6-6
TGTGCCAGCAGTTACTCGGCAGGGGGCGTAGGTCAGCCCCAGCATTTT
CASSYSAGGVGQPQHF